This T cell receptor beta chain came from a study of shared clonotypes between healthy human individuals. Study details: The study enrolled a couple of women and a few men aged 18 to 49. General observations from the study: Generally, naive subsets (rather than memory subsets) showed larger estimated richness. Non-shared clonotypes showed lower generation probabilities than clonotypes common to all four donors.

This was a deep-level run. Sequencing was performed with immunoSEQ multiplex PCR; in TCRdb, only in-frame clones are kept and a portion is missing. The sample carries over 2 million clones, roughly 94% recorded once. Naive CD8 cells, CD45RO-negative and positively selected for CCR7, excluded terminally differentiated effector memory CD45RA+ cells. Concerning this clone itself: The antigen remains unidentified.

Per germline, CDR1 MNHNS and CDR2 SASEGT. This CDR3 has 13 amino acids. Trimming shortened V by 9 bases and J by 0 bases, and 11 bases separated the two germline ends. The V and J genes are TRBV6-1 and TRBJ2-5, with D perhaps matching TRBD1 or TRBD2 (5 bases each). The TCR was taken from a man between 18 and 35 years old in good health. The sample comprised naive CD8+ T cells sorted from blood. Written as DNA, the CDR3 is TGTGCCAGTTACGGGACGTACCAAGAGACCCAGTACTTC. Translation gives CASYGTYQETQYF.